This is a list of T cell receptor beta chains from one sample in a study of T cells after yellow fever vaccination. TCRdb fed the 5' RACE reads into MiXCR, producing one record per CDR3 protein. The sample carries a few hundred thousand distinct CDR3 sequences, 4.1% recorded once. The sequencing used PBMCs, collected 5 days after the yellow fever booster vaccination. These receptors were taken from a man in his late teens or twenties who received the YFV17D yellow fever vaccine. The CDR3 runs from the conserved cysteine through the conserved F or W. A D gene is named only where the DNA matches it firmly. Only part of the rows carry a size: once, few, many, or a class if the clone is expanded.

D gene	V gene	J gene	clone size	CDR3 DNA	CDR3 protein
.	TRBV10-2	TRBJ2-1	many	TGCGCCAGCAGTGAGTGGGGGGCCCCCGTCAATGAGCAGTTCTTC	CASSEWGAPVNEQFF
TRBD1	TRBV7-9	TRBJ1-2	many	TGTGCCAGCAGCTTAGACAGGGGGCTCGATGGCTACACCTTC	CASSLDRGLDGYTF
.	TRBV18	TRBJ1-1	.	TGTGCCAGCTCACCAATATCTCGGGCGAACACTGAAGCTTTCTTT	CASSPISRANTEAFF
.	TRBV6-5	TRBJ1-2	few	TGTGCCAGCAGTTACTCGTATACTAACTATGGCTACACCTTC	CASSYSYTNYGYTF
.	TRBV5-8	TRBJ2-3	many	TGTGCCAGCAGCTTGGGAAGGGGTACAGATACGCAGTATTTT	CASSLGRGTDTQYF
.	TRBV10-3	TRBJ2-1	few	TGTGCCATCAGTGAGTCGGGCGGGACCAAGCAGTTCTTC	CAISESGGTKQFF
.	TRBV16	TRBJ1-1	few	TGTGCCAGCAGCCAATCCAGACAGATGAACACTGAAGCTTTCTTT	CASSQSRQMNTEAFF
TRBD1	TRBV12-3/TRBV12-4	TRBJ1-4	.	TGTGCCAGCAGCCGGGACAGGGGAGGTGAAAAACTGTTTTTT	CASSRDRGGEKLFF
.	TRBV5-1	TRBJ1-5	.	TGCGCCAGCAGCTTGGTGACACAACTCAATCAGCCCCAGCATTTT	CASSLVTQLNQPQHF
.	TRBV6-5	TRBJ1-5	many	TGTGCCAGCAGCAACGAAGCTGGCAATCAGCCCCAGCATTTT	CASSNEAGNQPQHF
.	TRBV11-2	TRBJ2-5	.	TGTGCCAGCAGCTGGGGGGCAAAGGAGACCCAGTACTTC	CASSWGAKETQYF
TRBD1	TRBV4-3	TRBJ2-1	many	TGCGCCAGCAGCCAAGATCGCCGGGACAGGGCATACAATGAGCAGTTCTTC	CASSQDRRDRAYNEQFF
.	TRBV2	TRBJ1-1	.	TGTGCCGGCTCGGTCGGGAACACTGAAGCTTTCTTT	CAGSVGNTEAFF
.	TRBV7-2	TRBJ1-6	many	TGTGCCAGCAGCTTAGCGCAGAATTCACCCCTCCACTTT	CASSLAQNSPLHF
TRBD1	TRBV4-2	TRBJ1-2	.	TGTGCCAGCAGCCTTCTCCGGGACAGGAACTATGGCTACACCTTC	CASSLLRDRNYGYTF
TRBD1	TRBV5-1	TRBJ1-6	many	TGCGCCAGCAGCTTGACATCGGGACAGGGGATCGGCTCCTATAATTCACCCCTCCACTTT	CASSLTSGQGIGSYNSPLHF
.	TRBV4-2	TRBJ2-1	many	TGTGCCAGCAGCCAAGAATGGACAGACAATGAGCAGTTCTTC	CASSQEWTDNEQFF
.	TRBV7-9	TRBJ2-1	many	TGTGCCAGCAGCCGCGGGCGGAATGAGCAGTTCTTC	CASSRGRNEQFF
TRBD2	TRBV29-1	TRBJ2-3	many	TGCAGCGTTGAAGATGGCGGGGGGATAGGGACAGATACGCAGTATTTT	CSVEDGGGIGTDTQYF
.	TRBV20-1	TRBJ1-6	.	TGCAGTGCTAGGGCCGGGGGGGCCACCTATAATTCACCCCTCCACTTT	CSARAGGATYNSPLHF
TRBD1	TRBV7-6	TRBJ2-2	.	TGTGCCAGCAGCCCAACCGGGACAGGGTTCACCGGGGAGCTGTTTTTT	CASSPTGTGFTGELFF
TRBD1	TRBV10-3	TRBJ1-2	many	TGTGCCATCAGTGACGTTCGACAGGGGAGCTATGGCTACACCTTC	CAISDVRQGSYGYTF
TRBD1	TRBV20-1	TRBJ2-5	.	TGCAGTGCTAGTCCCCCGGACAGGGCCCAAGAGACCCAGTACTTC	CSASPPDRAQETQYF
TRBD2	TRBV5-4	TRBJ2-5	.	TGTGCCAGCAGCCTCCGGCAGCGGGGGCCCTGGGAGACCCAGTACTTC	CASSLRQRGPWETQYF